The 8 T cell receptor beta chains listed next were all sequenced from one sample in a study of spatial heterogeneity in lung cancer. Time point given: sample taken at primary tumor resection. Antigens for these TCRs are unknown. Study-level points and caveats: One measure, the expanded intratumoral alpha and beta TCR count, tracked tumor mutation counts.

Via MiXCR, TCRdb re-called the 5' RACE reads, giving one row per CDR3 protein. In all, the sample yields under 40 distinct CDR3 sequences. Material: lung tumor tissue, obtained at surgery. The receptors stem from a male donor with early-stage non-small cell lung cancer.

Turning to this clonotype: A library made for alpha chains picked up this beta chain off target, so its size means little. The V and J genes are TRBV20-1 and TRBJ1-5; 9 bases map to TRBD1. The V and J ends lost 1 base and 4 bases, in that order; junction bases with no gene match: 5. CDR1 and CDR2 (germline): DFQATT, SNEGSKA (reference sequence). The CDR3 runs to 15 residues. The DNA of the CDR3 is TGCAGTGCTAGAGCGGCGACAGGGGGTAATCAGCCCCAGCATTTT. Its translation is CSARAATGGNQPQHF.

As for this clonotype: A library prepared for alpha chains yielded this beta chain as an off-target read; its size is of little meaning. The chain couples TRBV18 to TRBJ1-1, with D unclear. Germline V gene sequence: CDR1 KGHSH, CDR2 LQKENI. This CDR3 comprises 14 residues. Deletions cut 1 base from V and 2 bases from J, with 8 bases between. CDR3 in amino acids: CASSPLGINTEAFF. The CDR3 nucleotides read TGTGCCAGCTCACCACTTGGGATTAACACTGAAGCTTTCTTT.

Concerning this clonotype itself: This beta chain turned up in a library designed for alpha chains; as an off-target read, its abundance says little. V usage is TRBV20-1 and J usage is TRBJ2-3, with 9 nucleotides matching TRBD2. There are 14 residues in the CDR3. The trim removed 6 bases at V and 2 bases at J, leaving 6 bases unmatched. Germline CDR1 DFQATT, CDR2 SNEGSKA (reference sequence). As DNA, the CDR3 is TGCAGTGCCAATAGCGGGGGTGTCACAGATACGCAGTATTTT. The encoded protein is CSANSGGVTDTQYF.

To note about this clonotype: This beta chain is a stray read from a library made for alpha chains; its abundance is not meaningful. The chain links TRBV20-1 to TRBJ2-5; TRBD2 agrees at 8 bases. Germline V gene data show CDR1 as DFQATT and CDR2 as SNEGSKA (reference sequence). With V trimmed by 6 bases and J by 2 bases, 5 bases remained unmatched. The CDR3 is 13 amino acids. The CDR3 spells CSAPGLEQETQYF. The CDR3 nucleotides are TGCAGTGCCCCGGGACTAGAGCAAGAGACCCAGTACTTC.

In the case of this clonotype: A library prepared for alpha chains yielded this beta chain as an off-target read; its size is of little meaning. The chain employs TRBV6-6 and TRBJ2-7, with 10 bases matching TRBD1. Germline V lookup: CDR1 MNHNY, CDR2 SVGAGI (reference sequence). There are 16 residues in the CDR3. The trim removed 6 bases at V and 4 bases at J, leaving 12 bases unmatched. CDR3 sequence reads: CASSLSGDRGSYEQYF. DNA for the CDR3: TGTGCCAGCAGCCTCTCGGGGGACAGGGGATCTTACGAGCAGTACTTC.

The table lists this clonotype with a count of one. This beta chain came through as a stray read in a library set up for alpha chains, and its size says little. The DNA for the CDR3 is TGTGCCAGCAGTGATTGGAACACTGAAGCTTTCTTT. It yields the protein CASSDWNTEAFF. The genes are TRBV6-5 and TRBJ1-1; no clear D gene. Germline loops: CDR1 MNHEY, CDR2 SVGAGI. The ends were cut back, 5 bases at V and 1 base at J, with 5 bases in the middle. This CDR3 comprises 12 residues.

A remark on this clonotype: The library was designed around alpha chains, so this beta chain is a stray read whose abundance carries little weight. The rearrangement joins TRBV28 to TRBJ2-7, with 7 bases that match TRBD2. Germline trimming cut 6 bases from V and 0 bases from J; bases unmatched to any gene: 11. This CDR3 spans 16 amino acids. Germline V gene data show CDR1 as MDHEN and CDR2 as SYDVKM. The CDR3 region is CASRANRGVLSYEQYF. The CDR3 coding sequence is TGTGCCAGCAGGGCCAACCGGGGGGTGCTCTCCTACGAGCAGTACTTC.

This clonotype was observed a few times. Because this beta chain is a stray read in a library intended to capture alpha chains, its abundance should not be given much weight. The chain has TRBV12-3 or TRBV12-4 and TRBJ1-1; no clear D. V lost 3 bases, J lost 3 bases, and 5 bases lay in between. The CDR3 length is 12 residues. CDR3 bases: TGTGCCAGCAGTTTCCCGGACACTGAAGCTTTCTTT. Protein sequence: CASSFPDTEAFF.